Shown below are 27 T cell receptor beta chains from a single sample sequenced in a study of beta chain features in type 1 diabetes. The isolated RNA, all of it, was reverse transcribed, so expressed TCRB transcripts were what got sequenced. The table came from immunoSEQ multiplex PCR; TCRdb's copy has only in-frame clones and leaves some out. The sample has some 220,000 clones, approximately 10% seen once. The sample taken for sequencing was central memory CD4+ T cells from blood. The receptors come from a man between 18 and 29 years old in good health.

The chain has TRBV6-5 and TRBJ2-2; no clear D. CDR1 is MNHEY, CDR2 SVGAGI, per germline. Trimming shortened V by 3 bases and J by 1 base, and 6 bases separated the two germline ends. This CDR3 comprises 14 residues. CDR3 residues: CASSYRQNTGELFF. As DNA, the CDR3 is TGTGCCAGCAGTTATAGACAGAACACCGGGGAGCTGTTTTTT.

This clone was observed a handful of times. This rearrangement joins TRBV5-1 to TRBJ2-7, with 8 positions matching TRBD1. The trim removed 4 bases at V and 4 bases at J, leaving 7 bases unmatched. This CDR3 contains 14 residues. Germline V gene sequence: CDR1 SGHRS, CDR2 YFSETQ. CDR3 sequence (DNA): TGCGCCAGCAGCGGGCAGGGGGCGGTGTACGAGCAGTACTTC. Protein: CASSGQGAVYEQYF.

Note on this clone: This sample includes further DNA sequences coding for the same CDR3. The J gene is TRBJ2-7, the V gene TRBV6-1; no firm D call. The CDR3 is 12 amino acids. The germline V and J ends were trimmed by 1 base and 1 base, with 2 bases remaining between them. The germline V gene has CDR1 MNHNS and CDR2 SASEGT. The CDR3 loop is CASSEGSYEQYF. The CDR3 nucleotides are TGTGCCAGCAGTGAAGGGTCCTACGAGCAGTACTTC.

This clone showed up many times. This sequence joins TRBV5-4 and TRBJ2-1; 8 nucleotides agree with TRBD1. The trim removed 3 bases at V and 10 bases at J, leaving 3 bases unmatched. The germline CDR1 and CDR2 sequences are SGHNT and YYREEE (reference sequence). The CDR3 contains 12 residues. The CDR3 nucleotides are TGTGCCAGCAGCTCCGGACAGGGCGAGCAGTTCTTC. This gives the protein CASSSGQGEQFF.

This chain uses TRBV18 with TRBJ2-3, with D unclear. Germline V gene lookup returns CDR1 KGHSH and CDR2 LQKENI. V lost 5 bases, J lost 1 base, and 4 bases lay in between. CDR3 length: 12 amino acids. The CDR3 DNA sequence: TGTGCCAGCTCATCTGGCACAGATACGCAGTATTTT. This encodes CASSSGTDTQYF.

The chain uses TRBV7-8 and TRBJ2-3, with 9 bases fitting TRBD2. V was pared by 3 bases and J by 3 bases, with 4 bases of the junction left unmatched. The CDR3 sequence is 15 residues long. Germline V lookup: CDR1 SGHVS, CDR2 FQNEAQ. Here the CDR3 DNA reads TGTGCCAGCAGCTTGGGCGGGAGGGCGACAGATACGCAGTATTTT. Translating it yields CASSLGGRATDTQYF.

Only a few counts were recorded for this clone. The chain joins TRBV11-1 to TRBJ2-1; no firm D call. Per the germline V gene, CDR1 is SGHAT and CDR2 is FQDESV (reference sequence). This CDR3 has 11 amino acids. The germline V and J ends were trimmed by 0 bases and 10 bases, with 4 bases remaining between them. CDR3 region: CASSLAQEQFF. The CDR3, as DNA: TGTGCCAGCAGCTTAGCGCAAGAGCAGTTCTTC.

This clone was counted only a few times. This chain connects TRBV7-2 to TRBJ1-1, with a weak D call TRBD1 (6 bases). The CDR3 is 15 residues long. The germline gives CDR1 SGHTA, CDR2 FQGNSA. Trimming removed 1 base at V and 5 bases at J, with 14 bases between. The CDR3 region is CASSLVWGAETEAFF. In DNA, the CDR3 is TGTGCCAGCAGCTTAGTCTGGGGGGCAGAGACTGAAGCTTTCTTT. Looking up the rest from reference TRBV7-2 and TRBJ1-1 gives the full variable domain: GAGVSQSPSNKVTEKGKDVELRCDPISGHTALYWYRQSLGQGLEFLIYFQGNSAPDKSGLPSDRFSAERTGGSVSTLTIQRTQQEDSAVYLCASSLVWGAETEAFFGQGTRLTVV.

Many counts were recorded for this clone. The CDR3 coding sequence is TGCGCCAGCAGCCAAGGACAGAGGAACACCGGGGAGCTGTTTTTT. Amino acids: CASSQGQRNTGELFF. V is TRBV4-3 and J is TRBJ2-2; possible D gene TRBD1, 5 bases. In germline, CDR1 is LGHNA, CDR2 YSLEER. The CDR3 extends over 15 amino acids. Trimming took off 1 base at V and 1 base at J, with 7 bases between the two ends.

This clone was picked up a small number of times. CDR3 nucleotides: TGTGCCAGCAGCTTGGCGGAGCGGGCAAGCACAGATACGCAGTATTTT. Translating gives CASSLAERASTDTQYF. The rearrangement joins TRBV7-9 to TRBJ2-3; maybe TRBD2 (6 bases). The CDR3 extends over 16 amino acids. With 3 bases removed from V and 0 bases from J, the gap between germline ends came to 13 bases. The germline V gene has CDR1 SEHNR and CDR2 FQNEAQ (reference sequence).

V and J are TRBV28 and TRBJ2-4; TRBD2 matches at 16 bases. J was trimmed by 1 base and V by 5 bases; bases with no gene match: 8. From germline, CDR1 is MDHEN and CDR2 SYDVKM. The CDR3 sequence is 19 residues long. CDR3 region: CASSPMGLAGGRAKNIQYF. The CDR3 DNA reads as TGTGCCAGCAGTCCCATGGGACTAGCGGGAGGGAGGGCCAAAAACATTCAGTACTTC. The full variable domain, its missing parts supplied by reference TRBV28 and TRBJ2-4, is DVKVTQSSRYLVKRTGEKVFLECVQDMDHENMFWYRQDPGLGLRLIYFSYDVKMKEKGDIPEGYSVSREKKERFSLILESASTNQTSMYLCASSPMGLAGGRAKNIQYFGAGTRLSVL.

The CDR3 DNA sequence: TGTGCCAGCCTTCCACAGGGAGACACCGGGGAGCTGTTTTTT. As protein: CASLPQGDTGELFF. J is TRBJ2-2 and V is TRBV7-9; possibly TRBD1 for D (6 bases). Germline-derived CDR1 and CDR2 are SEHNR and FQNEAQ (reference sequence). Trimming cost V 8 bases and J 3 bases, with 13 bases left between them. CDR3 length: 14 residues.

V gene TRBV27 combines with J gene TRBJ2-1, with TRBD2 identical over 9 bases. The V and J ends lost 3 bases and 8 bases, in that order; junction bases with no gene match: 14. Germline V gives CDR1 MNHEY, CDR2 SMNVEV (reference sequence). This CDR3 spans 17 amino acids. The CDR3 region has the DNA TGTGCCAGCAGTTTGTTGTCTAGCGGGACTCTTGAGCATGAGCAGTTCTTC. Translating it yields CASSLLSSGTLEHEQFF.

This chain links TRBV10-3 with TRBJ2-3, with D perhaps TRBD2 (6 bases). V gave up 4 bases and J gave up 1 base, with 12 bases separating them. The CDR3 covers 15 residues. The V gene's germline CDR1 is ENHRY and CDR2 SYGVKD. The CDR3 here is CAISGLSGGTDTQYF. CDR3 DNA: TGTGCCATCAGTGGTCTCTCGGGGGGCACAGATACGCAGTATTTT.

This clone was seen more than once but under ten times. The gene calls are TRBV5-6 and TRBJ2-7, with D tentatively TRBD2 (6 bases). This CDR3 contains 14 residues. Trimming cost V 2 bases and J 2 bases, with 11 bases left between them. Per germline, CDR1 SGHDT and CDR2 YYEEEE. CDR3 loop: CASSLGGETYEQYF. The CDR3, as DNA: TGTGCCAGCAGCTTAGGAGGGGAGACCTACGAGCAGTACTTC.

This chain connects TRBV9 to TRBJ2-3; TRBD1 matches at 8 bases. Germline values: CDR1 SGDLS, CDR2 YYNGEE. The length of the CDR3 is 14 residues. The trim removed 2 bases at V and 5 bases at J, leaving 4 bases unmatched. This CDR3 reads CASSVRTGRDTQYF. DNA for the CDR3: TGTGCCAGCAGCGTGAGGACAGGGCGAGATACGCAGTATTTT.

This clone was picked up many times. CDR3 sequence: CASSEAGETQYF. In DNA, the CDR3 is TGTGCCAGCAGTGAAGCGGGGGAGACCCAGTACTTC. This chain links TRBV2 with TRBJ2-5; D not resolved. The CDR3 runs 12 residues. Trimming pared 0 bases from V and 5 bases from J, leaving 4 bases between. Germline assignment: CDR1 SNHLY and CDR2 FYNNEI.

This clone was seen more than once but under ten times. The J gene is TRBJ2-1, the V gene TRBV9, with 14 bases fitting TRBD2. J lost 9 bases, V lost 3 bases, and 5 bases had no gene match. This CDR3 contains 15 residues. Germline CDR1 SGDLS, CDR2 YYNGEE. Here the CDR3 DNA reads TGTGCCAGCAGCGCGGGACTAGCGGGAGCGGTTGAGCAGTTCTTC. This sequence encodes CASSAGLAGAVEQFF.

This clone was observed a single time. The rearrangement links TRBV20-1 to TRBJ1-2; no firm D call. V gave up 7 bases and J gave up 6 bases, with 12 bases separating them. Per germline, CDR1 DFQATT and CDR2 SNEGSKA (reference sequence). CDR3 length equals 11 residues. For the CDR3, the DNA is TGCAGTGGGCCAACGGTGGATGGCTACACCTTC. Protein product: CSGPTVDGYTF.

The V call is TRBV5-1, the J call TRBJ2-5; a possible D gene is TRBD1 (6 bases). CDR3 length equals 16 residues. Trimming shortened V by 4 bases and J by 0 bases, and 16 bases separated the two germline ends. Germline values: CDR1 SGHRS, CDR2 YFSETQ. This chain's CDR3 is CASSASPTGNQETQYF. The CDR3 DNA reads TGCGCCAGCAGCGCGTCCCCAACAGGGAACCAAGAGACCCAGTACTTC.

The chain recombines TRBV7-7 with TRBJ2-2; D ambiguous. CDR1 is SSHAT and CDR2 is FNYEAQ in the germline V gene (reference sequence). The CDR3 consists of 13 residues. Trimming cost V 1 base and J 5 bases, with 5 bases left between them. The chain's CDR3 is CASSLDITGELFF. The CDR3 DNA sequence: TGTGCCAGCAGCTTAGACATAACCGGGGAGCTGTTTTTT. The full variable domain, rest sourced from reference TRBV7-7 and TRBJ2-2, is GAGVSQSPRYKVTKRGQDVTLRCDPISSHATLYWYQQALGQGPEFLTYFNYEAQPDKSGLPSDRFSAERPEGSISTLTIQRTEQRDSAMYRCASSLDITGELFFGEGSRLTVL.

This clone was detected only a few times. V is TRBV30 and J is TRBJ1-1; possible D gene TRBD1, 5 bases. Germline lookup yields CDR1 GTSNPN and CDR2 SVGIG (reference sequence). There are 11 residues in the CDR3. V was shortened by 5 bases and J by 1 base, with 5 bases between the two germline ends. The CDR3 loop reads CAWGGNTEAFF. In nucleotides, the CDR3 is TGTGCCTGGGGGGGGAACACTGAAGCTTTCTTT.

The CDR3, as DNA: TGTGCCAGCAGCTTAGAACATAACACCGGGGAGCTGTTTTTT. Translated: CASSLEHNTGELFF. The chain joins TRBV7-8 to TRBJ2-2; unclear D gene. The CDR3 runs to 14 residues. V shed 1 base and J shed 2 bases, with 5 bases lying between them. Germline V CDR1 and CDR2: SGHVS, FQNEAQ.

This clone has a count of ten or more. V usage is TRBV28 and J usage is TRBJ2-3; a possible D gene is TRBD1 (5 bases). This CDR3 region has 13 residues. Deletions cut 5 bases from V and 3 bases from J, with 9 bases between. Germline CDR1 is MDHEN and CDR2 is SYDVKM. The CDR3 sequence is CASSIPGTDTQYF. As DNA, the CDR3 is TGTGCCAGCAGTATCCCAGGGACAGATACGCAGTATTTT.

The chain recombines TRBV15 with TRBJ2-5; either TRBD1 or TRBD2 may supply D (5 bases each). Germline CDR1 LNHNV, CDR2 YYDKDF (reference sequence). This CDR3 has 15 residues. Trimming took off 2 bases at V and 1 base at J, with 11 bases between the two ends. CDR3 in DNA: TGTGCCACCAGCAGACGTAGGGACGCCCAAGAGACCCAGTACTTC. Its translation is CATSRRRDAQETQYF.

In this sample, this clone turned up a few times. This sequence joins TRBV15 and TRBJ2-7; perhaps D is TRBD1 or TRBD2 (5 bases each). Germline CDR1 and CDR2: LNHNV and YYDKDF (reference sequence). With 3 bases removed from V and 1 base from J, the gap between germline ends came to 16 bases. This CDR3 is 16 amino acids long. The CDR3 is CATSRWGTDRSYEQYF. The CDR3 DNA sequence: TGTGCCACCAGCAGGTGGGGGACGGACCGGTCCTACGAGCAGTACTTC.

The gene calls are TRBV2 and TRBJ1-1, with D possibly matching TRBD1 (5 bases). The CDR3 runs to 14 residues. Germline CDR1 is SNHLY and CDR2 is FYNNEI. The V and J ends lost 7 bases and 0 bases respectively, with 12 bases between them. The CDR3 nucleotides read TGTGCCAGCAAAGGGGAGGGTTTGAACACTGAAGCTTTCTTT. It specifies CASKGEGLNTEAFF.